This entry lists 4 T cell receptor beta chains sequenced from one sample in a study of identical twins. TCRdb passed the 5' RACE reads through MiXCR, listing each CDR3 protein once. This sample has fewer than 650,000 distinct CDR3 sequences, with roughly 7.2% found just once. These data were likewise used in another study, on yellow fever vaccine responses in identical twins.

Sequences were obtained from PBMCs. The receptors were sampled from a woman aged 18-35 years in good health.

V is TRBV4-1 and J is TRBJ2-7, with TRBD2 matching 7 bases. With V trimmed by 1 base and J by 5 bases, 11 bases remained unmatched. Germline CDR1 is MGHRA and CDR2 is YSYEKL. The CDR3 extends over 16 amino acids. This CDR3 reads CASSQGVGTMGHEQYV. The CDR3 bases are TGCGCCAGCAGCCAAGGTGTGGGGACTATGGGGCACGAGCAGTACGTC.

Concerning this clonotype itself: A read error is possible here, since a much larger clone lies one base away. The J gene is TRBJ2-5, the V gene TRBV5-1, with D possibly matching TRBD1 (5 bases). The V gene's germline CDR1 is SGHRS and CDR2 YFSETQ. There are 14 residues in the CDR3. CDR3 protein: CASNLETAQGTQYF. The DNA of the CDR3 is TGCGCCAGCAACTTGGAAACAGCCCAGGGGACCCAGTACTTC.

The chain joins TRBV10-3 to TRBJ2-5; tentatively, D is TRBD1 (6 bases). CDR1 and CDR2 from the germline V gene are ENHRY and SYGVKD. Between the trimmed V and J ends, which lost 6 bases and 2 bases, there was a span of 10 bases. The CDR3 extends over 13 amino acids. The CDR3, as DNA: TGTGCCATCAGCGATGACAGGCAAGAGACCCAGTACTTC. Protein sequence: CAISDDRQETQYF.

The V call is TRBV6-5, the J call TRBJ2-2, with TRBD2 identical over 7 bases. The germline CDR1 and CDR2 sequences are MNHEY and SVGAGI. Trimming at V came to 1 base and at J to 4 bases, leaving 3 bases not matched to a gene. The CDR3 totals 15 residues. CDR3 coding DNA: TGTGCCAGCAGTTACTATCCTAGCGGCACCGGGGAGCTGTTTTTT. This translates into CASSYYPSGTGELFF.